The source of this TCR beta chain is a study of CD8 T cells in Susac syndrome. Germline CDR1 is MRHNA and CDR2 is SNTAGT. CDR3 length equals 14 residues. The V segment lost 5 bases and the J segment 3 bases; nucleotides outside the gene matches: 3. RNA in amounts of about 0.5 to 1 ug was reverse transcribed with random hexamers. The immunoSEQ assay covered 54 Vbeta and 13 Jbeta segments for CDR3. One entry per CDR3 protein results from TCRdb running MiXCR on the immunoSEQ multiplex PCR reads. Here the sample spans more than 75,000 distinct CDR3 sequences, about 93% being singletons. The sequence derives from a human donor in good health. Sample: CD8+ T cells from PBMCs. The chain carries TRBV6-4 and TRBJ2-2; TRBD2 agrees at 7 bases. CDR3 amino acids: CASSSGLDTGELFF. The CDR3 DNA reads TGTGCCAGCAGTTCTGGACTAGACACCGGGGAGCTGTTTTTT.